This paragraph reports one T cell receptor (beta chain). This clone was picked up a small number of times. Its antigen is currently not known. It has no much larger one-base neighbor in the sample; base qualities were not kept. The entry originates in a study of cytomegalovirus exposure and HLA in healthy donors (dated by TCRdb to 2016 to 2017). Looking at the study overall: In an earlier analysis of several hundred of the donors, around 290 Gb of sequence data and approximately 120 million unique TCR beta sequences from about 179 million T cells were reported. The genetic ancestry cluster associated with self-reported Caucasian donors included 65% to 90% of the roughly 410 genotyped donors. Alongside the repertoire data, information on donor age, sex, ethnicity and CMV serostatus was compiled. Typing coverage varied by locus: about 629-640 donors for A, B, C, DRB1 and DQB1; under 550 for DQA1; approximately 610 for DPA1; roughly 470 for DPB1. Using immunosequencing, the study profiled T cell repertoires from fewer than 850 subjects and related those repertoires to cytomegalovirus serostatus. A later genetic analysis took genome-wide SNP genotypes for about three fifths of the roughly 700 donors and used that subset as a discovery cohort. Among about 400 genotyped donors of the cohort, an average of approximately 240,000 unique TCR beta nucleotide sequences was sequenced per donor, of which about 19% were non-productive. Because of strong linkage in the cohort, four or five DR-DQ haplotypes were treated as single units for association and clustering. To decide whether each TCR beta V gene segment behaved as functional or pseudogenic, an earlier analysis of 587 of the donors relied on high-throughput TCR beta sequencing. Along with the approximately 650-subject first cohort, a separate validation cohort of about 110 different subjects was used. HLA typing included class I and class II loci at four-digit resolution. A later analysis re-analyzed previously published TCR beta repertoires from roughly 630 donors and added high-resolution HLA genotyping to study TCR occurrence patterns. The study was designed to test whether signatures of past pathogen exposure could be identified by cataloging public T cell receptors. In the later analysis, no new phenotypic data were used to find candidate immune exposures; instead, reliance was placed on TCR beta sequences and their occurrence across donors. Every repertoire in the discovery cohort had been generated on one and the same sequencing platform. An early release that covered about 600 HLA-typed donors contained around 300 gigabases of sequencing data and tens of millions of unique TCR sequences. The study combined high-throughput TCR immunosequencing, statistical association of individual TCRs with disease status, and machine learning to predict cytomegalovirus infection status. Beyond this particular receptor, the publication reports: Presence/absence analyses assumed roughly uniform sequencing depth across donors, an assumption that may not hold. A group of highly shared sequence variants was considered likely to be a technical artifact of the sequencing pipeline. Linkage disequilibrium might explain the correlated functional status among segregating V segments, but an unknown experimental factor could not be ruled out. Assigning TCR associations to individual alleles was difficult when HLA alleles, especially DR and DQ, strongly co-occurred. Compared with equally common non-associated chains, HLA-associated TCR beta chains in a later analysis were more clonally expanded and had lower generation probabilities. The classifier was reported to diagnose cytomegalovirus status with high specificity and sensitivity in both the original cohort and the validation cohort. Specific HLA alleles were associated with 15,000 to 20,000 TCR beta sequences at a false discovery rate of 0.05 in a later analysis. A later analysis reported that several top co-occurrence clusters appeared linked to parvovirus B19, influenza, CMV and Epstein-Barr virus. Immune exposure information for the cohort was limited to CMV serostatus. Across donors, most TCR sequences were observed very rarely, whereas some public TCRs were present in many individuals. It was suggested by the authors that the approach could potentially be generalized to other disease states and immunological phenotypes. In this cohort, only TCR beta chains were sequenced, and detectable features were limited by the absence of alpha or paired-chain data. The study listed 164 TCR beta chains as associated with cytomegalovirus. Some IMGT-functional V segments, including TRBV6-2 and TRBV6-3, could not be distinguished by the 87-base-pair reads and were therefore excluded. In a later analysis, most CMV-associated TCR beta chains were found to appear HLA-restricted, with HLA associations seemingly driven largely by CMV exposure. A later analysis found that TCR association rates varied across HLA loci, with DRB1 alleles showing the most associated TCRs and HLA-C alleles the fewest. The earlier analysis of approximately 590 of the donors excluded approximately 15 rarely observed V segments, including chromosome 9 orphons, because counts were too low. Because HLA typing was unavailable for some donors at each locus, only the typed subset was used in association tests. V-gene and J-gene trimming of TCR beta chains was associated with a missense DCLRE1C variant in a later genetic analysis, and the association was replicated in an independent cohort. A later genetic analysis reported fewer N-insertions in productive TCRs among donors in an Asian-associated ancestry cluster than the roughly 700-donor mean. Broadly in line with IMGT annotations, most TCR beta V segments showed up in productive rearrangements about 87% or about 30% of the time in an earlier analysis of about 500 of the donors. A further reported finding was that TCR beta sequences accurately predicted the HLA-A and HLA-B alleles for most subjects in the first cohort. In vitro tests confirmed that three of the cytomegalovirus-associated TCR beta chains recognize cytomegalovirus antigens.

In total, 630 or so healthy bone marrow donors made up the cohort. Cohort members were all nominally healthy when sampled, although unrecorded immune exposures were likely present. The donor was CMV seropositive and was included in the group of around 300 seropositive cohort members. A peripheral blood sample was collected from each donor, and TCR beta sequencing was performed on peripheral blood mononuclear cells. Genomic DNA was extracted from the blood cell samples with the Qiagen DNeasy Blood Extraction Kit. The receptor library was made with the immunoSEQ multiplex PCR assay. For the multiplex PCR, a mixture combining 60 forward primers for TCR Vbeta segments and 13 reverse primers for TCR Jbeta segments was used. The CDR3 region of rearranged TCR beta genes was amplified from genomic DNA by a multiplex PCR assay. The Illumina HiSeq System was used to sequence the amplified TCR beta libraries as 87-base-pair reads. The authors' analysis ran thus. A later analysis tallied approximately 87 million unique TCR beta chains across the 700 or so repertoires, and 10 million to 11 million of those chains were shared by two or more donors. Raw reads were error-corrected and collapsed into unique sequences by a nearest-neighbor algorithm in which closely related sequences were merged to remove PCR and sequencing errors. To assign V, D and J gene segments, CDR3 sequences were aligned to IMGT reference sequences. Each retained sequence needed at least a six-nucleotide match to both a V gene segment and a J gene segment. A rearrangement counted as productive if the CDR3 had no stop codons and remained in frame with V and J, and every other rearrangement counted as non-productive. Following IMGT convention, CDR3 was defined as the stretch from the second conserved V-encoded cysteine up to the conserved J-encoded phenylalanine. In an earlier analysis of roughly 610 of the donors, sequences lacking an unambiguous match to a single V gene segment were excluded. In an earlier analysis of 587 of the donors, a V segment was called functional when productive rearrangements were above 56.7%, and segregating when the standard deviation between donors exceeded 5%. To diagnose cytomegalovirus status from the catalog of TCR beta chain sequences, a statistical classification framework was built. In a later analysis, TCR nucleotide sequences were compared against IMGT/GENE-DB human TR gene sequences so that V and J genes could be assigned. A later analysis assigned CDR3 sequences and most-parsimonious VDJ recombination scenarios with the TCRdist pipeline. In a later analysis, each TCR beta chain was defined by its CDR3 amino acid sequence together with its V-gene family, and reads lacking a unique V-gene family were excluded. A later analysis removed 450 to 600 highly shared, low-generation-probability nucleotide sequences to deal with suspected cross-contamination and a sequencing artifact. In a later analysis, a clonal expansion index was calculated for each public chain from normalized within-repertoire ranks of inferred template counts. Generation probabilities in a later analysis came from a VDJ recombination model fitted to out-of-frame rearrangements, and those results were checked against IGoR. In a later analysis, TCR-TCR, TCR-HLA and TCR-CMV co-occurrence was scored with hypergeometric tests, and a repertoire-size bias correction was applied to TCR pairs. In a later analysis, false discovery rates were estimated by permuting HLA or CMV assignments 20 times. In a later analysis, co-occurring TCRs were grouped using DBSCAN, with TCRdist sequence similarity added in when clustering inside HLA-allele-positive subsets. Co-occurrence clustering excluded repertoires with fewer than 30,000 or more than 120,000 public chains, plus five with anomalous nucleotide sharing. Drawn from immuneACCESS, this table holds only the in-frame rearrangements with V and J called that TCRdb kept. Clones are partly lost; checked studies trace under half to an unresolved V gene and leave the rest unexplained. D and trimming come from the DNA, and the V and J calls and clone size come from that table. The table for this sample lists 200,000 to 300,000 clones; 82% of them were counted only once. The ten largest clones take up around 5.4% of the sample.

There are 14 amino acids in the CDR3, from cysteine to phenylalanine inclusive. Of the read, only the CDR3 DNA is kept; its 42 bases are in frame from base 1. CDR1 and CDR2, looked up from the germline V gene (reference sequence), are GTSNPN and SVGIG. The germline ends are 11 bases apart after V is trimmed by 1 base and J by 4 bases. Sequencing was done on a sample of PBMCs. The receptor comes from a woman in her forties in good health and CMV-seropositive. Here the chain combines TRBV30 and TRBJ1-5; perhaps TRBD1 is the D gene, with 5 bases matching. DNA sequence: TGTGCCTGGAGTGCGTCGCGGACAAATCAGCCCCAGCATTTT. Protein translation: CAWSASRTNQPQHF.